A selection of T cell receptor beta chains follows, all from one sample in a study of cytomegalovirus exposure and HLA in healthy donors. TCRdb's table, derived via immunoSEQ multiplex PCR, lists solely in-frame clones and lacks some. The sample includes tens of thousands of clones, about 94% of them seen just once. The specimen was PBMCs. These receptors came from a man aged 18-30 years in good health and CMV-seronegative. The CDR3 runs from the conserved cysteine through the conserved F or W. A D gene is named only where the DNA matches it firmly. A row's size may be missing; if present it is once, few, many or a size class.

V gene	D gene	clone size	J gene	CDR3 protein	CDR3 DNA
TRBV18	TRBD1	-	TRBJ2-3	CASSLTGTGIYLTQYF	TGTGCCAGCTCCTTAACCGGGACAGGGATTTACCTTACGCAGTATTTT
TRBV6-5	-	-	TRBJ2-7	CASSYKAGVNEQYF	TGTGCCAGCAGTTACAAAGCAGGGGTCAACGAGCAGTACTTC
TRBV29-1	-	-	TRBJ2-2	CSVEFRTGELFF	TGCAGCGTTGAGTTTAGAACCGGGGAGCTGTTTTTT
TRBV6-4	TRBD2	once	TRBJ2-1	CASSDGTSGNEQFF	TGTGCCAGCAGTGACGGGACTAGCGGGAATGAGCAGTTCTTC
TRBV19	-	-	TRBJ1-1	CASSTTLNTEAFF	TGTGCCAGTAGTACGACTTTGAACACTGAAGCTTTCTTT
TRBV11-1	TRBD1	-	TRBJ2-7	CASSSGQGIAEQYF	TGTGCCAGCAGCTCGGGACAGGGGATCGCCGAGCAGTACTTC
TRBV27	TRBD2	-	TRBJ2-7	CASSLTSGPYEQYF	TGTGCCAGCAGTTTAACTAGCGGACCCTACGAGCAGTACTTC
TRBV7-8	TRBD2	-	TRBJ2-3	CASSPLLAGADTTQYF	TGTGCCAGCAGCCCACTTTTAGCGGGAGCGGACACGACGCAGTATTTT
TRBV28	TRBD1	once	TRBJ1-3	CASSPGTGHGTIYF	TGTGCCAGCAGTCCCGGGACAGGGCACGGCACCATATATTTT
TRBV4-2	TRBD1	-	TRBJ1-1	CASSQALAGGIEAFF	TGTGCCAGCAGCCAAGCTCTGGCAGGGGGCATTGAAGCTTTCTTT
TRBV9	TRBD1	few	TRBJ2-5	CASSLLAGQGKETQYF	TGTGCCAGCAGCCTGCTGGCGGGACAGGGTAAGGAGACCCAGTACTTC
TRBV27	TRBD1	-	TRBJ2-2	CARMDRTKTGELFF	TGTGCCAGAATGGACAGGACCAAGACCGGGGAGCTGTTTTTT
TRBV30	-	-	TRBJ1-2	CAWARGWGDGYTF	TGTGCCTGGGCCCGCGGCTGGGGGGACGGCTACACCTTC
TRBV14	TRBD2	-	TRBJ2-1	CASSPGLAGVGEQFF	TGTGCCAGCAGTCCGGGACTAGCGGGAGTTGGTGAGCAGTTCTTC
TRBV30	-	-	TRBJ1-2	CARTLPGLGGYTF	TGTGCCCGGACGCTTCCAGGGCTGGGTGGCTACACCTTC
TRBV18	TRBD2	once	TRBJ2-5	CASSPVLAGSQETQYF	TGTGCCAGCTCACCAGTGCTAGCGGGTAGCCAAGAGACCCAGTACTTC
TRBV7-9	-	-	TRBJ1-4	CASSLGLAGNEKLFF	TGTGCCAGCAGCTTAGGACTCGCGGGTAATGAAAAACTGTTTTTT
TRBV5-4	TRBD1	-	TRBJ1-4	CASSSTGEREKLFF	TGTGCCAGCAGCTCGACAGGGGAAAGAGAAAAACTGTTTTTT
TRBV4-3	-	-	TRBJ1-2	CASSQAGHGYTF	TGCGCCAGCAGCCAAGCTGGGCATGGCTACACCTTC
TRBV2	-	-	TRBJ2-7	CASREGSSESF	TGTGCCAGCAGGGAAGGCTCTTCGGAGAGCTTC
TRBV5-6	TRBD2	-	TRBJ2-7	CASSFSGRLDEQYF	TGTGCCAGCAGCTTTAGCGGGAGACTCGACGAGCAGTACTTC
TRBV5-1	-	-	TRBJ2-7	CASSLRGRRQQYF	TGCGCCAGCAGCTTGAGGGGGAGAAGGCAGCAGTACTTC
TRBV2	-	-	TRBJ2-2	CASSVGPGTGELFF	TGTGCCAGCAGTGTTGGTCCCGGCACCGGGGAGCTGTTTTTT
TRBV6-4	-	-	TRBJ2-2	CASSRQTNTGELFF	TGTGCCAGCAGTAGACAGACGAACACCGGGGAGCTGTTTTTT
TRBV12-5	-	-	TRBJ2-1	CASGFGGISYNEQFF	TGTGCTAGTGGTTTTGGCGGGATCTCCTACAATGAGCAGTTCTTC
TRBV6-1	-	-	TRBJ2-1	CASSGRMRSSYNEQFF	TGTGCCAGCAGTGGGCGGATGCGAAGCTCCTACAATGAGCAGTTCTTC
TRBV6-1	TRBD1	-	TRBJ2-4	CASRTGQPDSIQYF	TGTGCCAGCCGTACGGGACAGCCGGACTCCATTCAGTACTTC
TRBV6-5	TRBD2	-	TRBJ2-2	CASSLAGGRNTGELFF	TGTGCCAGCAGTTTAGCGGGAGGGCGGAACACCGGGGAGCTGTTTTTT
TRBV11-2	TRBD1	-	TRBJ2-7	CASSLQGLLYYEQYF	TGTGCCAGCAGCCTACAGGGGCTATTATACTACGAGCAGTACTTC
TRBV27	-	-	TRBJ1-2	CASGRGVYGYTF	TGTGCCAGCGGCCGGGGAGTCTATGGCTACACCTTC
TRBV21-1	-	-	TRBJ1-5	CASSGSPQGNQPQHF	TGTGCCAGCAGCGGAAGTCCTCAGGGCAATCAGCCCCAGCATTTT
TRBV5-4	-	-	TRBJ1-5	CASSWGGGSNQPQHF	TGTGCCAGCAGCTGGGGGGGCGGAAGCAATCAGCCCCAGCATTTT
TRBV10-1	TRBD2	-	TRBJ2-3	CASSAGTSGRTDTQYF	TGCGCCAGCAGCGCCGGGACTAGCGGGCGAACAGATACGCAGTATTTT
TRBV10-2	TRBD1	-	TRBJ1-1	CASSESGTGFTEAFF	TGCGCCAGCAGTGAGTCGGGGACAGGGTTCACTGAAGCTTTCTTT
TRBV2	-	-	TRBJ2-3	CASGLSASGSTDTQYF	TGTGCCAGCGGCCTCTCGGCTAGTGGATCCACAGATACGCAGTATTTT
TRBV6-4	-	-	TRBJ1-1	CASSVSHGNTEAFF	TGTGCCAGCAGTGTCTCCCACGGGAACACTGAAGCTTTCTTT
TRBV10-3	-	-	TRBJ1-1	CATQGQLLNTEAFF	TGTGCCACCCAAGGACAGTTACTGAACACTGAAGCTTTCTTT
TRBV30	TRBD1	-	TRBJ1-1	CAWSLTLDRESFF	TGTGCCTGGAGTTTAACCTTGGACAGGGAATCTTTCTTT
TRBV2	-	-	TRBJ2-5	CASSPGSLKETQYF	TGTGCCAGCAGTCCCGGGTCACTAAAAGAGACCCAGTACTTC
TRBV6-1	-	-	TRBJ1-2	CASSEGPINYGYTF	TGTGCCAGCAGTGAAGGTCCAATTAACTATGGCTACACCTTC
TRBV5-1	TRBD2	-	TRBJ2-1	CASSWTSGKYNEQFF	TGCGCCAGCAGCTGGACTAGCGGAAAATACAATGAGCAGTTCTTC
TRBV12-5	-	-	TRBJ1-1	CASGLVQVTTEAFF	TGTGCTAGTGGTTTGGTACAGGTAACAACTGAAGCTTTCTTT
TRBV5-1	-	few	TRBJ2-3	CASRQAAITDTQYF	TGCGCCAGCAGACAAGCGGCGATTACAGATACGCAGTATTTT
TRBV10-1	-	-	TRBJ1-1	CASSRQRALNTEAFF	TGCGCCAGCAGTAGGCAGCGGGCTCTAAACACTGAAGCTTTCTTT
TRBV6-5	-	-	TRBJ1-4	CASRQDEFGKLFF	TGTGCCAGCAGACAGGACGAGTTCGGAAAACTGTTTTTT
TRBV7-9	TRBD1	-	TRBJ1-1	CASSTPGQGRTEAFF	TGTGCCAGCAGCACCCCGGGACAGGGACGCACTGAAGCTTTCTTT
TRBV27	TRBD2	-	TRBJ2-3	CASSTWSGDRTDTQYF	TGTGCCAGCAGTACCTGGAGCGGGGATCGCACAGATACGCAGTATTTT
TRBV6-1	TRBD1	-	TRBJ1-2	CASTTDRGNYGYTF	TGTGCCAGCACCACGGACAGGGGCAACTATGGCTACACCTTC
TRBV27	TRBD1	once	TRBJ2-7	CASSLYDRGYEQYF	TGTGCCAGCAGTTTATACGACAGGGGCTACGAGCAGTACTTC
TRBV19	-	-	TRBJ1-5	CASSTLREGLPQHF	TGTGCCAGTAGTACACTCCGGGAGGGGCTACCCCAGCATTTT
TRBV7-8	-	-	TRBJ1-5	CASRRDSNQPQHF	TGTGCCAGCAGGCGAGATAGCAATCAGCCCCAGCATTTT
TRBV4-3	TRBD2	-	TRBJ2-3	CASSQDEAGLAGTDTQYF	TGCGCCAGCAGCCAAGATGAGGCTGGACTAGCGGGAACTGATACGCAGTATTTT